This entry features one T cell receptor (beta chain) sequence. The CDR3 spans 15 residues. Germline trimming cut 8 bases from V and 2 bases from J; bases unmatched to any gene: 11. Germline V gives CDR1 LGHDT, CDR2 YNNKEL (reference sequence). These data belong to a study of T-cell reconstitution after alpha-beta-depleted transplantation in children. Unique molecular identifiers tagged the TCRbeta library. Each CDR3 protein gets one entry after TCRdb re-called the PCR reads with MiXCR. The sample has 500,000 to 600,000 distinct CDR3 sequences; approximately 20% are singletons. The material was PBMCs from the stem cell graft donor, obtained from the stem cell graft. The receptor was isolated from a human donor who donated a stem cell graft to a child with acute lymphoblastic leukemia. The chain carries TRBV3-1 and TRBJ2-7; TRBD2 aligns across 8 bases. CDR3 sequence: CASPPGGWNPYEQYF. The CDR3 DNA follows: TGTGCCAGCCCCCCGGGGGGGTGGAACCCCTACGAGCAGTACTTC.